Shown below are 9 T cell receptor beta chains from a single sample sequenced in a study of molecular identifiers for immune sequencing clone quantification. One entry per CDR3 protein results from TCRdb running MiXCR on the PCR reads. Of approximately 97,000 distinct CDR3 sequences in the sample, around 37% were seen once. The source material was naive CD8+ T cells from blood, with Jurkat cell RNA spiked in. Subset meaning: FACS-sorted CD8+CD4-CCR7+CD45RA+ naive T cells. These receptors were taken from a human donor in good health. Some libraries in this study had Jurkat cell RNA spiked in.

This clonotype appeared many times. The chain recombines TRBV5-1 with TRBJ2-7; D is undetermined. The CDR3 covers 15 residues. V was trimmed by 1 base and J by 6 bases, leaving 17 bases between them. Germline CDR1 and CDR2: SGHRS and YFSETQ. CDR3 region: CASSLTGSLVSEQYF. In DNA form, the CDR3 reads TGCGCCAGCAGCTTGACGGGTTCGCTTGTCTCCGAGCAGTACTTC.

CDR3 loop: CASSPGTPRRQFF. DNA for the CDR3: TGTGCCAGCAGCCCCGGGACCCCACGCAGGCAGTTCTTC. V usage is TRBV7-8 and J usage is TRBJ2-1; D tentatively fits TRBD1 or TRBD2 (5 bases each). CDR1 and CDR2 (germline): SGHVS, FQNEAQ. Trimming stripped 5 bases from V and 12 bases from J, with 17 bases between. This CDR3 has 13 amino acids.

This chain joins TRBV4-3 and TRBJ2-5; D may be TRBD2 (6 bases). CDR1 LGHNA and CDR2 YSLEER come from the germline V gene. V lost 8 bases to trimming and J lost 7 bases, with 14 bases between them. The CDR3 covers 12 residues. CDR3 DNA sequence: TGCGCCAGCTGCCCCGGGGGTCGGACCCAGTACTTC. Translated, it gives CASCPGGRTQYF.

The gene calls are TRBV4-2 and TRBJ2-4, with D perhaps TRBD1 (6 bases). This CDR3 has 17 amino acids. Trimming shortened V by 4 bases and J by 0 bases, and 16 bases separated the two germline ends. In germline, CDR1 is LGHNA, CDR2 YNFKEQ. DNA for the CDR3: TGTGCCAGCAGCCCAACAGGGAGACTACTAGCCAAAAACATTCAGTACTTC. Its protein product is CASSPTGRLLAKNIQYF.

The rearrangement links TRBV20-1 to TRBJ2-7; 7 nucleotides line up with TRBD2. The CDR3 runs 14 residues. Germline CDR1 and CDR2: DFQATT and SNEGSKA (reference sequence). The V gene end was trimmed by 7 bases and the J gene end by 3 bases; junction bases not matched to a gene: 12. The CDR3 DNA reads TGCAGTGTAAATGGACTAGACATCCACTACGAGCAGTACTTC. This encodes CSVNGLDIHYEQYF.

Points on this clonotype: A much larger clone differs from this one at a single base, so this may be a read error. This chain links TRBV29-1 with TRBJ2-5, with D perhaps being TRBD1 or TRBD2 (5 bases each). Germline-derived CDR1 and CDR2 are SQVTM and ANQGSEA. The CDR3 sequence is 13 residues long. The V end lost 4 bases, the J end lost 1 base, and 10 bases lay between the germline ends. This CDR3 is CSVGPGSQETQYF. CDR3 DNA: TGCAGCGTTGGCCCAGGGAGCCAAGAGACCCAGTACTTC.

This clonotype was detected only a few times. The chain links TRBV18 to TRBJ2-5; D is unclear. The CDR3 consists of 14 residues. Germline values: CDR1 KGHSH, CDR2 LQKENI. V lost 7 bases to trimming and J lost 1 base, with 13 bases between them. DNA of the CDR3: TGTGCCAGCTTACATCCCGGGTTCCAAGAGACCCAGTACTTC. This encodes CASLHPGFQETQYF. Full variable domain (outside the CDR3, taken from reference TRBV18 and TRBJ2-5): NAGVMQNPRHLVRRRGQEARLRCSPMKGHSHVYWYRQLPEEGLKFMVYLQKENIIDESGMPKERFSAEFPKEGPSILRIQQVVRGDSAAYFCASLHPGFQETQYFGPGTRLLVL.

Concerning this clonotype: The missing conserved phenylalanine or tryptophan at the end of this CDR3 makes a read error likely. It is unclear where the CDR3 begins or ends on the DNA, so no DNA is shown, and the CDR3 is as TCRdb lists it. The V call is TRBV7-9, the J call TRBJ1-1; the DNA was not compared with TRBD1, the D call given in the table. The CDR3 is 14 amino acids in total, end residues counted. Germline CDR1 reads SEHNR; CDR2 reads FQNEAQ (reference sequence). CDR3 loop: CASSIGQGSTESFY.

The rearrangement links TRBV7-9 to TRBJ2-1; 10 bases align to TRBD1. The CDR3 is made up of 15 amino acids. V gave up 3 bases and J gave up 4 bases; unmatched junction bases: 3. Germline V gives CDR1 SEHNR, CDR2 FQNEAQ (reference sequence). The CDR3 loop is CASSFADRGYNEQFF. CDR3 nucleotide sequence: TGTGCCAGCAGCTTCGCGGACAGGGGGTACAATGAGCAGTTCTTC.